These 20 T cell receptor beta chains originate from one sample sequenced in a study of cytomegalovirus exposure and HLA in healthy donors. The PCR was carried out with 60 Vbeta primers and 13 Jbeta primers. The table came from immunoSEQ multiplex PCR; TCRdb's copy has only in-frame clones and leaves some out. The profile shows 90,000 to 100,000 clones, approximately 77% of them singletons. Input material: PBMCs. The source is a female donor in good health and CMV-seronegative.

A single count supports this clone. This chain links TRBV18 with TRBJ2-1, with 9 positions matching TRBD2. The CDR3 has 15 residues. Trimming removed 5 bases from V and 2 bases from J; junction bases left unmatched: 4. CDR1 and CDR2 (germline): KGHSH, LQKENI. In DNA form, the CDR3 reads TGTGCCAGCTCAAGTCTAGCGGGAACCTACAATGAGCAGTTCTTC. Amino acid sequence: CASSSLAGTYNEQFF.

The chain combines TRBV19 with TRBJ1-5; 10 bases align to TRBD1. CDR3 length: 17 amino acids. Germline values: CDR1 LNHDA, CDR2 SQIVND (reference sequence). V trimming: 5 bases; J trimming: 4 bases; junction bases outside the gene matches: 11. The CDR3 DNA sequence: TGTGCCAGTAGTTTCACCGGGACAGGGGCCAATAATCAGCCCCAGCATTTT. Its protein product is CASSFTGTGANNQPQHF.

The rearrangement uses TRBV11-3 and TRBJ2-3, with D uncertain. V lost 4 bases and J lost 3, with 2 bases in between. Germline assignment: CDR1 SGHNT and CDR2 YENEEA. CDR3 length: 11 amino acids. The DNA for the CDR3 is TGTGCCAGCAGCTCTACAGATACGCAGTATTTT. Translating gives CASSSTDTQYF.

CDR3 in DNA: TGTGCCAGCAGTTTATCTCCAGGGGGATCTCAGCCCCAGCATTTT. It specifies CASSLSPGGSQPQHF. The chain has TRBV28 and TRBJ1-5; 7 bases agree with TRBD1. V dropped 1 base and J dropped 6; count of bases not matched to a gene: 6. In germline, CDR1 is MDHEN, CDR2 SYDVKM. This CDR3 has 15 amino acids.

The rearrangement uses TRBV4-1 and TRBJ2-7; D may be TRBD1 (8 bases). There are 16 residues in the CDR3. Per the germline V gene, CDR1 is MGHRA and CDR2 is YSYEKL. The V end was cut by 2 bases, the J end by 0 bases, with 14 bases between. The CDR3, as DNA: TGCGCCAGCAGCCAACAACAGGGGGGGGGCTCCTACGAGCAGTACTTC. Translated, it gives CASSQQQGGGSYEQYF.

This clone came up once. The chain uses TRBV19 and TRBJ2-1; D not resolved. Trimming shortened V by 2 bases and J by 4 bases, and 3 bases separated the two germline ends. Germline-derived CDR1 and CDR2 are LNHDA and SQIVND (reference sequence). This CDR3 comprises 12 residues. This CDR3 reads CASSISYNEQFF. In DNA form, the CDR3 reads TGTGCCAGTAGTATATCTTACAATGAGCAGTTCTTC.

V is TRBV2 and J is TRBJ1-2; 7 bases fit TRBD1. The CDR3 is 13 amino acids. With 7 bases clipped from V and 2 bases from J, the junction kept 4 bases outside the gene matches. The V gene's germline CDR1 is SNHLY and CDR2 FYNNEI. This chain's CDR3 is CASNLQGNYGYTF. CDR3 bases: TGTGCCAGCAATCTACAGGGGAACTATGGCTACACCTTC.

The chain carries TRBV11-2 and TRBJ1-2, with 7 bases matching TRBD1. Germline-derived CDR1 and CDR2 are SGHAT and FQNNGV. This CDR3 has 15 amino acids. Trimming took 0 bases from V and 0 from J; bases not matched to a gene: 1. The CDR3 DNA is TGTGCCAGCAGCTTAGAAGGGACAGCTAACTATGGCTACACCTTC. This codes for CASSLEGTANYGYTF.

The chain carries TRBV29-1 and TRBJ2-3; 9 bases map to TRBD1. Germline assignment: CDR1 SQVTM and CDR2 ANQGSEA. V was clipped by 5 bases and J by 8 bases; unmatched bases: 8. The CDR3 has 13 amino acids. CDR3 protein: CSVPGTGHLTQYF. CDR3 in DNA: TGCAGCGTTCCCGGGACAGGGCACCTTACGCAGTATTTT.

The genes are TRBV7-9 and TRBJ2-7, with 7 bases that match TRBD1. Germline CDR1 SEHNR, CDR2 FQNEAQ (reference sequence). V lost 7 bases, J lost 1 base, and 4 bases stayed unmatched. The CDR3 length is 13 residues. The CDR3 coding sequence is TGTGCCAGCAACCCGACAGGGTCCTACGAGCAGTACTTC. This gives the protein CASNPTGSYEQYF.

CDR3 loop: CASSLDGTGGSQPQHF. The CDR3, as DNA: TGTGCCAGCAGTTTAGACGGGACAGGGGGCTCGCAGCCCCAGCATTTT. The rearrangement uses TRBV6-6 and TRBJ1-5; 12 bases align to TRBD1. The V gene's germline CDR1 is MNHNY and CDR2 SVGAGI (reference sequence). The CDR3 consists of 16 residues. V shed 4 bases and J 7 bases; nucleotides not matched to a gene: 8.

This sequence joins TRBV27 and TRBJ2-5; possibly TRBD1 for D (7 bases). The ends were cut back, 6 bases at V and 1 base at J, with 21 bases in the middle. Germline CDR1 reads MNHEY; CDR2 reads SMNVEV (reference sequence). The CDR3 sequence is 17 residues long. The CDR3 region is CASSEITGDLLQETQYF. The CDR3 DNA reads as TGTGCCAGCAGCGAAATCACAGGGGACTTACTCCAAGAGACCCAGTACTTC.

The J gene is TRBJ2-7, the V gene TRBV28, with 9 bases matching TRBD1. Trimming at V came to 9 bases and at J to 0 bases, leaving 15 bases not matched to a gene. Per germline, CDR1 MDHEN and CDR2 SYDVKM. The CDR3 is made up of 17 amino acids. In DNA, the CDR3 is TGTGCCAGTTTTACCCGGCCGGGGACAGGGTACTCCTACGAGCAGTACTTC. Residues: CASFTRPGTGYSYEQYF. The whole variable domain, filled in from reference TRBV28 and TRBJ2-7, reads DVKVTQSSRYLVKRTGEKVFLECVQDMDHENMFWYRQDPGLGLRLIYFSYDVKMKEKGDIPEGYSVSREKKERFSLILESASTNQTSMYLCASFTRPGTGYSYEQYFGPGTRLTVT.

The chain employs TRBV2 and TRBJ2-5, with TRBD2 identical over 9 bases. Losses at the gene ends were 4 bases for V and 5 bases for J; bases not matched to a gene: 2. The CDR3 is 13 amino acids. CDR1 SNHLY and CDR2 FYNNEI come from the germline V gene. CDR3 in DNA: TGTGCCAGCAGTGTTCTAGCGGGGGAGACCCAGTACTTC. Protein: CASSVLAGETQYF.

The chain recombines TRBV18 with TRBJ1-6; 7 bases fit TRBD1. The CDR3 runs to 16 residues. The germline CDR1 and CDR2 sequences are KGHSH and LQKENI. Unmatched junction bases numbered 9, after V lost 3 bases and J lost 7 bases. The CDR3: CASSPFQGQINSPLHF. Here the CDR3 DNA reads TGTGCCAGCTCACCTTTCCAGGGACAGATAAATTCACCCCTCCACTTT.

This rearrangement joins TRBV19 to TRBJ2-2, with D perhaps TRBD1 (6 bases). V lost 7 bases, J lost 4 bases, and 22 bases lay in between. Germline CDR1 and CDR2: LNHDA and SQIVND (reference sequence). The CDR3 loop spans 17 amino acids. CDR3 DNA: TGTGCCAGTATTACCCCCAGGGGAAAGGGTGGCACCGGGGAGCTGTTTTTT. Encoded protein: CASITPRGKGGTGELFF.

This chain links TRBV19 with TRBJ2-3; possibly TRBD2 for D (7 bases). Trimming took off 4 bases at V and 0 bases at J, with 17 bases between the two ends. The CDR3 is made up of 17 amino acids. The germline CDR1 and CDR2 sequences are LNHDA and SQIVND (reference sequence). The CDR3 coding sequence is TGTGCCAGTAGTACCCCCGTGGCGGGGGCGAGCACAGATACGCAGTATTTT. It yields the protein CASSTPVAGASTDTQYF. Complete variable domain (other parts from reference TRBV19 and TRBJ2-3): DGGITQSPKYLFRKEGQNVTLSCEQNLNHDAMYWYRQDPGQGLRLIYYSQIVNDFQKGDIAEGYSVSREKKESFPLTVTSAQKNPTAFYLCASSTPVAGASTDTQYFGPGTRLTVL.

V usage is TRBV30 and J usage is TRBJ1-1; the D gene is possibly TRBD1 (6 bases). V dropped 3 bases and J dropped 6 bases, with 14 bases sitting between them. The CDR3 is made up of 13 amino acids. Germline CDR1 GTSNPN, CDR2 SVGIG (reference sequence). This CDR3 is CAWSRGVSAEAFF. The DNA of the CDR3 is TGTGCCTGGAGCAGGGGAGTGTCCGCTGAAGCTTTCTTT.

The chain employs TRBV7-9 and TRBJ2-7; 11 nucleotides match TRBD1. V lost 5 bases and J lost 6; bases outside the gene matches: 6. Germline V gene data show CDR1 as SEHNR and CDR2 as FQNEAQ (reference sequence). The CDR3 contains 14 residues. In DNA form, the CDR3 reads TGTGCCAGCAGCACCAAGGGACAGGGGGTCGAGCAGTACTTC. Amino acids: CASSTKGQGVEQYF. The complete variable domain, with remaining parts taken from reference TRBV7-9 and TRBJ2-7, reads DTGVSQNPRHKITKRGQNVTFRCDPISEHNRLYWYRQTLGQGPEFLTYFQNEAQLEKSRLLSDRFSAERPKGSFSTLEIQRTEQGDSAMYLCASSTKGQGVEQYFGPGTRLTVT.

This sequence joins TRBV7-9 and TRBJ2-6; possible D gene TRBD1, 6 bases. Trimming left V 5 bases short and J 2 bases short, with 10 bases between. Germline lookup yields CDR1 SEHNR and CDR2 FQNEAQ (reference sequence). This CDR3 region has 15 residues. In DNA, the CDR3 is TGTGCCAGCAGCCCGTGGGACACTGGGGCCAACGTCCTGACTTTC. It yields the protein CASSPWDTGANVLTF.